This TCR beta chain was recovered during a study of long-term antiretroviral therapy in people with HIV (dated by TCRdb to between 2020 and 2023). Broadly, across the study: The earliest samples were collected about a decade before the 2015 WHO recommendation for immediate ART, when ART was typically delayed until CD4 counts fell. This retrospective serial study examined whether starting ART and sustained HIV suppression were associated with changes in the composition and diversity of the TRB repertoire in peripheral blood. A total of over 150 cryopreserved PBMC samples came from approximately 30 adults with confirmed HIV infection and were collected serially over a mean of about 6 years (range 1-12). Among the 30 or so participants with HIV, eleven to twelve were female. Test extractions of a monoclonal T-cell line alongside some 36 polyclonal samples showed no cross-contamination during QIAcube processing. On the study overall, not on this receptor specifically: Since PBMC availability was limited, sequencing covered only the TCR beta chain, with no alpha chain pairing. At every time point, the repertoire was dominated by expanded TRB clones first identified before ART initiation, although this dominance fluctuated and, in many PLHIV, declined after ART. The samples span the years 2004 to 2017, and the ART regimens used at that time may not be as effective as current regimens. HIV repertoires had narrower CDR3 length ranges than controls, and the network structure suggested an antigen-experienced repertoire that shifted only slightly toward naive after ART. Because pre-ART samples had limited cell numbers, unsorted PBMC were profiled rather than sorted CD4+ and CD8+ T cells. A significant increase in TRB diversity was found to be associated with ART initiation, although TRB diversity was observed to remain significantly below that of transplant donor controls even after long-term ART. Inferences about post-ART repertoire changes are limited because no data were available on ART adherence, viral resistance or therapy changes.

The immunoSEQ hsTCRB v3.0 assay was used at survey level resolution for TRB variable region sequencing. A depth of roughly 35,000-55,000 T-cell genomes per sample was targeted for TRB sequencing. An Illumina MiSeq with a v3 150-cycle kit was used to sequence the pooled TRB libraries. In the original analysis: Analysis of repertoires was carried out in R inside a reproducible Nextflow workflow spanning QC, data transformation and analysis. LymphoSeq2, an R package for exploring AIRR-Seq data, was used to implement custom analyses. Several samples yielding fewer than 5000 total TRB sequences were excluded, leaving 150 to 200 analyzed HIV repertoires. Of the approximately 190 retained HIV repertoires, over 55 were collected before and roughly 130 after ART initiation. Repertoires were downsampled to 5000 TRB nucleotide sequences, and summary statistics were averaged over 100 downsampling iterations. The analysis kept only TRB sequences whose CDR3 regions were at least seven amino acids long. Diversity was measured with a Shannon entropy-derived clonality score and the Gini coefficient. In the repertoire networks, any two of the top 5000 CDR3 amino acid sequences were linked whenever the two sequences differed by an edit distance of one. GLIPH2 predicted antigen specificity groups and MHC restriction for TRB CDR3 amino acid sequences. To flag known associations with CMV, EBV, HIV or tissue antigens, CDR3 amino acid sequences were compared against VDJdb and McPAS-TCR. Pre-ART, post-ART and control groups were compared with Wilcoxon signed-rank tests and Holm-Bonferroni correction. TCRdb stores this immuneACCESS table with in-frame sequences only. Part of the clones is absent; in the studies checked, under half of the shortfall reflects unresolved V genes, and no reason is known for the rest. D and trimming were read from the DNA, whereas the V and J calls and clone size are those reported in that table. Within this sample are roughly 28,000 clones, with approximately 95% of them counted one time only. The ten largest account for 2.5% to 3.5% of the sample.

As for this clone: No antigen is known for it. Qualities for individual bases were not recorded, and no much larger clone is one base off.

Per the germline V gene, SGHRS is the CDR1 and YFSETQ is the CDR2. Trimming takes 0 bases from V and 0 bases from J, and the germline ends sit 10 bases apart. The CDR3 starts with the cysteine, ends with the phenylalanine, and has 16 residues. Only the CDR3 DNA is retained, 48 bases long and in frame from the first base. Inclusion was restricted to participants for whom at least one PBMC sample before ART initiation and at least two post-ART samples were available. All participants with HIV were treated in the United States of America. Before DNA extraction, cryopreserved samples of roughly 0.9-11 million PBMC were thawed and washed. At the time of the earliest PBMC sample, participants with HIV were aged between about 23 and 54 years. PBMC samples from each participant spanned 1-4 timepoints before ART initiation and 2-8 timepoints after ART initiation, with a median of 7 samples. For every participant, serial HIV viral load, CD4+ T-cell count, ART history and demographic data were obtained. Genomic DNA was extracted from unsorted PBMC with a Qiagen kit on a QIAcube, processed in batches of 12 samples.

The chain is encoded by TRBV5-1 joined to TRBJ2-1; the D gene is unclear. The source of this sequence is a middle-aged man with HIV. This sample comprised unsorted PBMCs, obtained 5.3 years after starting antiretroviral therapy. CDR3 sequence: CASSLGGSYSYNEQFF. The sequenced DNA is TGCGCCAGCAGCTTGGGAGGTTCCTACTCCTACAATGAGCAGTTCTTC.